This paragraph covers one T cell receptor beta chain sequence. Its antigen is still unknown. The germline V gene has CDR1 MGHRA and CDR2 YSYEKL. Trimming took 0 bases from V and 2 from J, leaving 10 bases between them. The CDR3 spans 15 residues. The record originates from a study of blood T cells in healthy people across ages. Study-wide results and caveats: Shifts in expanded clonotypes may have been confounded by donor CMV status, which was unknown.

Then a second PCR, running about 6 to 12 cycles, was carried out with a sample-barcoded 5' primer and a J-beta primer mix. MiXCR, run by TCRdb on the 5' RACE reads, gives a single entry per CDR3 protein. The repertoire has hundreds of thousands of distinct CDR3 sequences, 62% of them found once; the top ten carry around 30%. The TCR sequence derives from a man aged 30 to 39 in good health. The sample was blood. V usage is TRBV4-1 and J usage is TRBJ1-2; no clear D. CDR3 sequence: CASSQDPGTNYGYTF. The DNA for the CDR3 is TGCGCCAGCAGCCAAGATCCGGGAACCAACTATGGCTACACCTTC.